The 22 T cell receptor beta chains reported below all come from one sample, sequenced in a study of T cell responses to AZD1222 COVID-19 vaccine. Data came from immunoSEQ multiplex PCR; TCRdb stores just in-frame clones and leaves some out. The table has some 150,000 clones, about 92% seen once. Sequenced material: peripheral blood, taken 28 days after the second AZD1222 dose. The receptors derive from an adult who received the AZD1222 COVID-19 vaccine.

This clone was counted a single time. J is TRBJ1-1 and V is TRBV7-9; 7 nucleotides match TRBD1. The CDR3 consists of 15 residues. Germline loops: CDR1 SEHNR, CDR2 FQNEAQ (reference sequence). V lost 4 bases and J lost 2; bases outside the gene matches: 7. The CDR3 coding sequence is TGTGCCAGCAGCTACACCGGGACAGTCAACACTGAAGCTTTCTTT. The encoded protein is CASSYTGTVNTEAFF.

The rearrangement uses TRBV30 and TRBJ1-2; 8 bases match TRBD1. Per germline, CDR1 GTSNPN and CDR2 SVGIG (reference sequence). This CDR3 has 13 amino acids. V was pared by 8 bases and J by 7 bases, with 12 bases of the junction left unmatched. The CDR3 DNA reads TGTGCCGGAACCCAGGGGGCGCTACGTGGCTACACCTTC. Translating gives CAGTQGALRGYTF.

For the CDR3, the DNA is TGTGCCAGCTCACCGGCCGGGGCCACTGAAGCTTTCTTT. This translates into CASSPAGATEAFF. The chain employs TRBV18 and TRBJ1-1; TRBD1 is a possible D gene (5 bases). The CDR3 runs 13 residues. The germline V and J ends were trimmed by 3 bases and 4 bases, with 9 bases remaining between them. CDR1 is KGHSH, CDR2 LQKENI, per germline.

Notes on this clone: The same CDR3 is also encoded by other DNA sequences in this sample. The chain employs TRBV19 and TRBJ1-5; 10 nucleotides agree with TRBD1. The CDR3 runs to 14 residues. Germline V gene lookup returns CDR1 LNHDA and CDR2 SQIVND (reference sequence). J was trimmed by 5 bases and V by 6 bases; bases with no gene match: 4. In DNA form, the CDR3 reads TGTGCCAGTAGAAAAGGACAGGGGGATCAGCCCCAGCATTTT. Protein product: CASRKGQGDQPQHF.

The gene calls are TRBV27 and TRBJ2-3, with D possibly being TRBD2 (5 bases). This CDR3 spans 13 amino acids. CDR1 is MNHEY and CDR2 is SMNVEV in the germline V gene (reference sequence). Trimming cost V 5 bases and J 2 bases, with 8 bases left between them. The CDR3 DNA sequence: TGTGCCAGCAGTCCGGGGAACACAGATACGCAGTATTTT. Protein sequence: CASSPGNTDTQYF.

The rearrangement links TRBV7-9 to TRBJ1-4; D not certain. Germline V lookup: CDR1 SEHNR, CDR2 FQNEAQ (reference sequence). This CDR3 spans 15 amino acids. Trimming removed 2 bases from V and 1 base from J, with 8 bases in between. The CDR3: CASSLWGITNEKLFF. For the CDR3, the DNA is TGTGCCAGCAGCTTATGGGGAATAACTAATGAAAAACTGTTTTTT.

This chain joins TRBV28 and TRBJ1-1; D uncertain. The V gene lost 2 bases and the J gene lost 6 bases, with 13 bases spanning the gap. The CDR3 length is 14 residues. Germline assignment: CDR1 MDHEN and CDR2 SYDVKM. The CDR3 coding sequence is TGTGCCAGCAGTTTACGCGGCGGTCGAGCTGAAGCTTTCTTT. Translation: CASSLRGGRAEAFF.

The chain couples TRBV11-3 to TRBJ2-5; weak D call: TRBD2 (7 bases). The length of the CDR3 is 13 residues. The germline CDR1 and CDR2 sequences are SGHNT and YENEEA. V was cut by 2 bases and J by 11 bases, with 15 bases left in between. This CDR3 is CASSLHREGGQYF. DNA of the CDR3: TGTGCCAGCAGCTTACACAGGGAGGGAGGGCAGTACTTC.

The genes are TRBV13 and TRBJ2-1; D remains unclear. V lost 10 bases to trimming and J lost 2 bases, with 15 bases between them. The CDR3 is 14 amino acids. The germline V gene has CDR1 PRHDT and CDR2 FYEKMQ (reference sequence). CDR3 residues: CATSPSAPYNEQFF. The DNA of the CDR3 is TGTGCCACCTCACCCAGCGCCCCCTACAATGAGCAGTTCTTC.

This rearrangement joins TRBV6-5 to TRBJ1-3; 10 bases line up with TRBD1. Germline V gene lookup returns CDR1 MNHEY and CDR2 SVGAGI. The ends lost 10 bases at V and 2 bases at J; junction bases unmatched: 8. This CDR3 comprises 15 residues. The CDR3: CATNRDRGTGNTIYF. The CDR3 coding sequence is TGTGCCACCAACCGGGACAGGGGCACTGGAAACACCATATATTTT.

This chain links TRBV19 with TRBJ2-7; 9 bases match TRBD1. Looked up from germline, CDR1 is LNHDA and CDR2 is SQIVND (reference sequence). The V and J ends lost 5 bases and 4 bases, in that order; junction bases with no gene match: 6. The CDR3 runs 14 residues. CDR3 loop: CASSVGTGTYEQYF. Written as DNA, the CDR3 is TGTGCCAGTAGTGTCGGGACAGGGACGTACGAGCAGTACTTC.

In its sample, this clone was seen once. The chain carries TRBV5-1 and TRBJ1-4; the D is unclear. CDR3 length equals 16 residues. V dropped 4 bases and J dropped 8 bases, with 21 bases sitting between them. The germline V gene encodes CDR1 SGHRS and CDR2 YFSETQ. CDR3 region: CASSEGGFRFREKLFF. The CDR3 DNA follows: TGCGCCAGCAGCGAGGGAGGGTTTAGATTTCGAGAAAAACTGTTTTTT. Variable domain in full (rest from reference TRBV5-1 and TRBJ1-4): KAGVTQTPRYLIKTRGQQVTLSCSPISGHRSVSWYQQTPGQGLQFLFEYFSETQRNKGNFPGRFSGRQFSNSRSEMNVSTLELGDSALYLCASSEGGFRFREKLFFGSGTQLSVL.

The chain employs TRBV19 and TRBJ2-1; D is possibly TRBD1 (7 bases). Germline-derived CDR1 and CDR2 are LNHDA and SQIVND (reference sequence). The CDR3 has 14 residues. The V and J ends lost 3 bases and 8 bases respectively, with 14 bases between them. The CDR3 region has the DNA TGTGCCAGTAGTATGGGCGGGACAGTCGATGAGCAGTTCTTC. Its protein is CASSMGGTVDEQFF.

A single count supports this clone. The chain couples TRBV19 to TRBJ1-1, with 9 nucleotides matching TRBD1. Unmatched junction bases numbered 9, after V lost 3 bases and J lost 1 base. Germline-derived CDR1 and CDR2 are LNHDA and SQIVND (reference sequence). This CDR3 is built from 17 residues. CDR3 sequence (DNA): TGTGCCAGTAGTATTACCGGGACAGGGTCTCCGAACACTGAAGCTTTCTTT. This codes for CASSITGTGSPNTEAFF.

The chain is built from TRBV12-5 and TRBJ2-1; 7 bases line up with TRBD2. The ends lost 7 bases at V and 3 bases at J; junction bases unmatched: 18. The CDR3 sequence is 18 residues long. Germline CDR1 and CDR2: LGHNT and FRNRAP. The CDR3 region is CASAPRKNAGVSYNEQFF. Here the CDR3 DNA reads TGTGCTAGTGCCCCTCGAAAAAATGCGGGAGTAAGCTACAATGAGCAGTTCTTC.

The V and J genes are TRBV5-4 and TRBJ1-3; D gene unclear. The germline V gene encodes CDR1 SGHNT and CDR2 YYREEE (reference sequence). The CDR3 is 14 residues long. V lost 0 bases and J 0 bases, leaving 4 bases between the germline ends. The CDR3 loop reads CASSLVGSGNTIYF. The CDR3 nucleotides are TGTGCCAGCAGCTTGGTTGGCTCTGGAAACACCATATATTTT.

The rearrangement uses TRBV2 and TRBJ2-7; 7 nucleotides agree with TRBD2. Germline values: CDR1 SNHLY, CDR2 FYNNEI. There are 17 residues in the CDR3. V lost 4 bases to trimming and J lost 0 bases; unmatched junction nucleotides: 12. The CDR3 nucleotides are TGTGCCAGCAGTGTGCTAGCGGTCCCTAAGAGCTCCTACGAGCAGTACTTC. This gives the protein CASSVLAVPKSSYEQYF.

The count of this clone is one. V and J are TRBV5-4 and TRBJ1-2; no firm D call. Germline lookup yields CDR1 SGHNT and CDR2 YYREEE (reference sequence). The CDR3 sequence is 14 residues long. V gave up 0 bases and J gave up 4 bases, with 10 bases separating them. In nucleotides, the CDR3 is TGTGCCAGCAGCTTGGTAGGCGTGGGCTATGGCTACACCTTC. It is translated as CASSLVGVGYGYTF.

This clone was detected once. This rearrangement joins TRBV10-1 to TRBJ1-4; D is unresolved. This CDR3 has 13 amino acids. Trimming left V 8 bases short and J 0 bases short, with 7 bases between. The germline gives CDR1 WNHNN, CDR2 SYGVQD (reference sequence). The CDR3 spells CASQRTTNEKLFF. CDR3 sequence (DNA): TGCGCCAGCCAAAGAACAACTAATGAAAAACTGTTTTTT.

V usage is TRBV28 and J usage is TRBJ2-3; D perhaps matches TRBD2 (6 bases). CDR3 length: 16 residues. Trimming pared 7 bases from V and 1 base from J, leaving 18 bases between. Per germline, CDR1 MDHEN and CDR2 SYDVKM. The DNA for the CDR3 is TGTGCCAGCACCATAGGAGGGGTTCGTGGCACAGATACGCAGTATTTT. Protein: CASTIGGVRGTDTQYF.

CDR3 residues: CSVQSSSYGYTF. For the CDR3, the DNA is TGCAGCGTTCAATCAAGCTCCTATGGCTACACCTTC. This chain uses TRBV29-1 with TRBJ1-2, with no clear D. This CDR3 has 12 residues. The V end lost 5 bases, the J end lost 4 bases, and 11 bases lay between the germline ends. The germline gives CDR1 SQVTM, CDR2 ANQGSEA.

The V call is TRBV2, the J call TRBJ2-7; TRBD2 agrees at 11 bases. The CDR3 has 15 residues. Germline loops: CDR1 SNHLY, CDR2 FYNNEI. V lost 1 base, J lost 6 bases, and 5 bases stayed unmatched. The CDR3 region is CASSEVLAGALEQYF. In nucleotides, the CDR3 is TGTGCCAGCAGTGAAGTACTAGCGGGAGCTCTCGAGCAGTACTTC.